This T cell receptor beta chain was sequenced for a study of blood T cells in healthy people across ages. Study-wide findings and caveats: Unsorted PBMCs prevented conclusive naive versus antigen-experienced comparison. Long-lived donors exceeded aged donors in naive CD4+ cells and diversity.

Through a sample-barcoded 5' primer and a J-beta primer mix, a second PCR was run for roughly 7 to 12 cycles. TCRdb reprocessed the 5' RACE reads via MiXCR and lists one record per CDR3 protein. The sample holds roughly 1,800,000 distinct CDR3 sequences, about 50% seen once. Ranging in age from about 6 to 100, the donors were healthy Caucasian individuals from Russia. Samples had at least 6.5 million PBMCs isolated from them. Germline loops: CDR1 SEHNR, CDR2 FQNEAQ (reference sequence). The CDR3 covers 14 residues. V was clipped by 5 bases and J by 7 bases, with 15 bases between them. Concerning this clonotype itself: Its cognate antigen is unknown.

The sequenced sample consisted of blood. The chain couples TRBV7-9 to TRBJ2-4; the D gene is possibly TRBD1 (8 bases). The receptor was isolated from a woman aged 35 to 49 in good health. CDR3 region: CASSVTGGDNIQYF. The CDR3 DNA follows: TGTGCCAGCAGCGTAACAGGGGGGGACAACATTCAGTACTTC.